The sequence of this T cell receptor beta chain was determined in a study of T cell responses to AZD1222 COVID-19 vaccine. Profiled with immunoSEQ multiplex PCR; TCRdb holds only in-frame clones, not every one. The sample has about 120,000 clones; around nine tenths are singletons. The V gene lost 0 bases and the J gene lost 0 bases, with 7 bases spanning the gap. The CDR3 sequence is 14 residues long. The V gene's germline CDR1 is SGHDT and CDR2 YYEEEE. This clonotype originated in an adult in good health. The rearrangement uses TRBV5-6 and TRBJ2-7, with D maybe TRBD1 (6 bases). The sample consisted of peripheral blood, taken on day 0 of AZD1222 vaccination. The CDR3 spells CASSLGGGSYEQYF. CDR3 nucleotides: TGTGCCAGCAGCTTGGGAGGGGGCTCCTACGAGCAGTACTTC.